This TCR beta chain was captured in a study of blood T cell repertoires in COVID-19. Overall study context: Specimens from acute and convalescent COVID-19 originated in the United States, Italy and Spain.

The cohort comprised adults aged about 18 to 90 years residing in about two dozen US areas. The study assigned cohorts using participant-reported clinical history. Trimming removed 4 bases from V and 2 bases from J, with 9 bases in between. This CDR3 is 13 amino acids long. Germline V lookup: CDR1 SGDLS, CDR2 YYNGEE. Assay: immunoSEQ multiplex PCR; the TCRdb copy retains only in-frame clones and omits some. The sample records a few hundred thousand clones, roughly 90% being singletons. The chain links TRBV9 to TRBJ1-2; D gene unclear. This receptor was identified in a man aged 40-49 years who had recovered from COVID-19. Input material: PBMCs or T cells enriched from blood (not recorded which). The DNA of the CDR3 is TGTGCCAGCAGCCCCTCGGGAAACTATGGCTACACCTTC. Its protein is CASSPSGNYGYTF.